This T cell receptor (beta chain) appears in the sequencing data of a study of blood T cell repertoires in COVID-19. Study summary: There were acute and convalescent COVID-19 samples, and they came from the United States, Italy and Spain.

Generated by immunoSEQ multiplex PCR, the TCRdb table keeps only in-frame clones and is missing some. The profile covers roughly 90,000 clones, with 80% to 90% appearing a single time and roughly 5.4% taken by the ten largest. V was shortened by 11 bases and J by 7 bases, with 23 bases between the two germline ends. Germline V gene lookup returns CDR1 KGHDR and CDR2 SFDVKD. The CDR3 totals 15 residues. The J gene is TRBJ2-1, the V gene TRBV24-1; a weak D match, TRBD2 (6 bases). The sequenced sample was peripheral blood. This sequence originates from a woman at least 80 years old with active COVID-19. Written as DNA, the CDR3 is TGTGCCATCCTTTGGTGGTGGTGGGGGGATAATGAGCAGTTCTTC. Protein product: CAILWWWWGDNEQFF.